This record covers a single T cell receptor beta chain. The CDR3 is made up of 14 amino acids. Germline V gene sequence: CDR1 MNHEY, CDR2 SVGEGT. Amplification used two nested PCRs: roughly 17 cycles, then around 9 cycles, on TCRalpha/TCRbeta cDNA. TCRdb re-called the 5' RACE reads; one entry per CDR3 protein, DNA not given. In all, the sample yields 300,000 to 450,000 distinct CDR3 sequences. The data were taken from a study of monozygotic twins with inflammatory bowel disease. The sequenced material came from blood. The chain has TRBV6-2 or TRBV6-3 and TRBJ2-7; TCRdb's D gene call, TRBD2, goes unchecked for lack of DNA. The origin of this receptor is a human donor with ulcerative colitis or Crohn's disease, or a healthy co-twin of an affected twin (not recorded which). The CDR3 sequence: CASTPTGLGYEQYF.